The subject of this entry is one T cell receptor beta chain. Its specificity is unknown. The data were obtained in a study of T-cell memory formation after mild COVID-19. Study summary: In these data, TCR clusters were largely donor specific.

Study-wide results and limits: Of the contracting clones, CD4+ ones lay mainly in CM and EM, and CD8+ ones in EMRA. Pre-infection memory already had some responding clones, implying cross-reactive memory joined.

MiXCR was run by TCRdb on the 5' RACE reads, yielding one entry per CDR3 protein. Of about 180,000 distinct CDR3 sequences listed, around 18% are singletons. CDR1 and CDR2 (germline): MNHNS, SASEGT. V was cut by 4 bases and J by 1 base, with 14 bases left in between. This CDR3 is built from 15 residues. The chain is built from TRBV6-1 and TRBJ2-7, with D perhaps TRBD2 (5 bases). What was sequenced was PBMCs or a T cell subset sorted from them (not recorded which). The receptor was isolated from a man in his late teens or twenties who had mild COVID-19 (a few samples of this study predate the infection). Cell type and time point are not known. The CDR3 nucleotides are TGTGCCAGCAGTGTTGAACTAGTTGTGTCCTACGAGCAGTACGTC. Translating it yields CASSVELVVSYEQYV.